The 26 T cell receptor beta chains below were found in one sample sequenced in a study of blood T cell repertoires in COVID-19 (TCRdb year 2020). The protocol used for the library was the immunoSEQ multiplex PCR assay. TCRdb mirrors the immuneACCESS table, restricted to in-frame sequences. Some clones are absent from its copies; in checked studies, under half trace to an unresolved V gene, and the reason for the others is unknown. This sample has approximately 230,000 clones in its table, and roughly 82% of those were observed once. The ten largest clones represent under 5.5% of the sample. Material: peripheral blood. The source of these receptors is a woman at least 80 years old with active or convalescent COVID-19.

The chain uses TRBV30 and TRBJ1-4; TRBD1 agrees at 7 bases. Per germline, CDR1 GTSNPN and CDR2 SVGIG (reference sequence). The CDR3 runs to 12 residues. With 5 bases clipped from V and 8 bases from J, the junction kept 5 bases outside the gene matches. The CDR3 nucleotides read TGTGCCTGGGACAGGGACGAGGAAAAACTGTTTTTT. Translating gives CAWDRDEEKLFF.

This clone was found once. The gene calls are TRBV6-1 and TRBJ2-3, with D unclear. The CDR3 loop spans 15 amino acids. Trimming removed 1 base from V and 9 bases from J, with 17 bases in between. Germline V gene data show CDR1 as MNHNS and CDR2 as SASEGT. CDR3 coding DNA: TGTGCCAGCAGTGAAGGCCTGTTGTCTTGGCGGACGCAGTATTTT. Its protein product is CASSEGLLSWRTQYF.

This clone was seen a handful of times. For the CDR3, the DNA is TGTGCCAGCAGTGTTTCGAGAAGCCTCGAAGCTTTCTTT. As protein: CASSVSRSLEAFF. The V gene is TRBV2, the J gene TRBJ1-1; no reliable D call. V shed 4 bases and J shed 8 bases, with 14 bases lying between them. This CDR3 comprises 13 residues. Per germline, CDR1 SNHLY and CDR2 FYNNEI.

The chain joins TRBV3-1 (or the pseudogene TRBV3-2) to TRBJ2-7; possibly TRBD2 for D (6 bases). Germline assignment: CDR1 LGHDT and CDR2 YNNKEL (reference sequence). This CDR3 has 16 residues. V gave up 1 base and J gave up 3 bases, with 16 bases separating them. CDR3: CASSQGYAGTFYEQYF. The CDR3, as DNA: TGTGCCAGCAGCCAAGGTTATGCGGGGACTTTCTACGAGCAGTACTTC.

This sequence joins TRBV28 and TRBJ1-1; possible D gene TRBD1, 5 bases. Looked up from germline, CDR1 is MDHEN and CDR2 is SYDVKM. This CDR3 spans 14 amino acids. The ends were cut back, 2 bases at V and 5 bases at J, with 12 bases in the middle. CDR3 sequence reads: CASSLIGVRTEAFF. Here the CDR3 DNA reads TGTGCCAGCAGTTTAATAGGGGTGCGGACTGAAGCTTTCTTT.

This chain connects TRBV15 to TRBJ2-2, with 8 positions matching TRBD1. V shed 6 bases and J 3 bases; nucleotides not matched to a gene: 3. Looked up from germline, CDR1 is LNHNV and CDR2 is YYDKDF (reference sequence). The CDR3 has 14 residues. CDR3 coding DNA: TGTGCCACCAGGGGGACAGGCTACACCGGGGAGCTGTTTTTT. It translates to CATRGTGYTGELFF. The entire variable domain, with the rest obtained from reference TRBV15 and TRBJ2-2, is as follows: DAMVIQNPRYQVTQFGKPVTLSCSQTLNHNVMYWYQQKSSQAPKLLFHYYDKDFNNEADTPDNFQSRRPNTSFCFLDIRSPGLGDTAMYLCATRGTGYTGELFFGEGSRLTVL.

This chain joins TRBV5-1 and TRBJ1-1, with no clear D. The CDR3 runs 13 residues. V shed 2 bases and J shed 1 base, with 6 bases lying between them. Per the germline V gene, CDR1 is SGHRS and CDR2 is YFSETQ. CDR3 coding DNA: TGCGCCAGCAGCTTTAACGGGAACACTGAAGCTTTCTTT. Protein product: CASSFNGNTEAFF.

This clone has more than one count but fewer than ten. This chain connects TRBV6-1 to TRBJ2-1, with D perhaps matching TRBD2 (6 bases). CDR3 length: 16 amino acids. V shed 6 bases and J shed 4 bases, with 19 bases lying between them. Germline CDR1 and CDR2: MNHNS and SASEGT. CDR3 bases: TGTGCCAGCAGCGAACGTATCCCTAGCGAATACAATGAGCAGTTCTTC. This gives the protein CASSERIPSEYNEQFF.

This chain joins TRBV6-1 and TRBJ1-4; 7 positions agree with TRBD1. Germline V gene lookup returns CDR1 MNHNS and CDR2 SASEGT. The CDR3 has 15 amino acids. J gave up 7 bases and V 3 bases, and 8 bases lay outside the gene matches. In nucleotides, the CDR3 is TGTGCCAGCAGTGACCAGGGGGATGTTATTGAAAAACTGTTTTTT. Translation gives CASSDQGDVIEKLFF.

The rearrangement uses TRBV5-1 and TRBJ1-2; D remains ambiguous. The germline V gene has CDR1 SGHRS and CDR2 YFSETQ. Trimming shortened V by 4 bases and J by 7 bases, and 14 bases separated the two germline ends. The CDR3 extends over 13 amino acids. The CDR3: CASSPGEGPGYTF. Here the CDR3 DNA reads TGCGCCAGCAGCCCCGGGGAGGGTCCTGGCTACACCTTC.

This chain connects TRBV6-6 to TRBJ1-4; no clear D. CDR3 length: 15 residues. CDR1 and CDR2 (germline): MNHNY, SVGAGI (reference sequence). The ends were cut back, 0 bases at V and 8 bases at J, with 13 bases in the middle. CDR3: CASSYSSALVEKLFF. DNA of the CDR3: TGTGCCAGCAGTTACTCGAGTGCCCTAGTAGAAAAACTGTTTTTT.

The rearrangement joins TRBV5-6 to TRBJ1-5; D uncertain. The germline V and J ends were trimmed by 4 bases and 0 bases, with 8 bases remaining between them. The CDR3 is made up of 14 amino acids. CDR1 and CDR2 (germline): SGHDT, YYEEEE. This chain's CDR3 is CASSAANSNQPQHF. In nucleotides, the CDR3 is TGTGCCAGCAGCGCGGCTAATAGCAATCAGCCCCAGCATTTT.

V gene TRBV7-2 combines with J gene TRBJ1-5; the D gene is possibly TRBD1 (6 bases). The CDR3 runs 14 residues. V lost 1 base, J lost 9 bases, and 13 bases lay in between. CDR1 and CDR2 (germline): SGHTA, FQGNSA. This CDR3 is CASSLVGGGGPQHF. The CDR3 DNA reads TGTGCCAGCAGCTTAGTAGGGGGAGGGGGGCCCCAGCATTTT.

The rearrangement joins TRBV5-6 to TRBJ2-5; D not resolved. The CDR3 contains 11 residues. Germline V gives CDR1 SGHDT, CDR2 YYEEEE. Trimming took 6 bases from V and 1 from J, leaving 4 bases between them. The CDR3 coding sequence is TGTGCCAGCAACTCCCAAGAGACCCAGTACTTC. Its protein product is CASNSQETQYF.

J is TRBJ2-3 and V is TRBV3-1 (or the pseudogene TRBV3-2); D not resolved. The germline V gene has CDR1 LGHDT and CDR2 YNNKEL (reference sequence). Trimming took off 5 bases at V and 5 bases at J, with 11 bases between the two ends. The CDR3 totals 13 residues. CDR3 amino acids: CASSNNPGDTQYF. CDR3 nucleotide sequence: TGTGCCAGCAGCAATAATCCGGGAGATACGCAGTATTTT.

The CDR3 protein is CASGLGGSWNSPLHF. The CDR3 DNA reads as TGTGCCAGCGGCCTAGGGGGCTCTTGGAATTCACCCCTCCACTTT. This sequence joins TRBV27 and TRBJ1-6, with TRBD1 identical over 7 bases. Germline-derived CDR1 and CDR2 are MNHEY and SMNVEV (reference sequence). This CDR3 contains 15 residues. The V gene end was trimmed by 8 bases and the J gene end by 7 bases; junction bases not matched to a gene: 11.

CDR3 sequence (DNA): TGTGCCAGCAGCATTATACAGGCCCCTAACTCCTACAATGAGCAGTTCTTC. Translating it yields CASSIIQAPNSYNEQFF. This sequence joins TRBV5-6 and TRBJ2-1; D is perhaps TRBD1 (5 bases). In germline, CDR1 is SGHDT, CDR2 YYEEEE. The CDR3 has 17 amino acids. The V gene lost 4 bases and the J gene lost 0 bases, with 17 bases spanning the gap.

The V and J genes are TRBV5-1 and TRBJ1-2; tentatively, D is TRBD1 (6 bases). This CDR3 comprises 15 residues. From germline, CDR1 is SGHRS and CDR2 YFSETQ. Trimming stripped 0 bases from V and 0 bases from J, with 9 bases between. The CDR3 DNA follows: TGCGCCAGCAGCTTGGGGGACACAGCTAACTATGGCTACACCTTC. Translation: CASSLGDTANYGYTF.

This clone showed up just once. One end of the junction fails to match germline, which may point to a read error. J is TRBJ1-1 and V is TRBV7-2; no firm D call. Per germline, CDR1 SGHTA and CDR2 FQGNSA. The CDR3 loop spans 10 amino acids. The CDR3 loop reads CASSFYQAHF. DNA for the CDR3: TGTGCCAGCAGCTTTTATCAGGCCCATTTT.

The chain recombines TRBV4-1 with TRBJ1-1; a weak D match, TRBD1 (5 bases). Per germline, CDR1 MGHRA and CDR2 YSYEKL. This CDR3 spans 14 amino acids. The germline V and J ends were trimmed by 4 bases and 1 base, with 10 bases remaining between them. CDR3 loop: CASSRSDRNTEAFF. The CDR3 DNA reads TGCGCCAGCAGCCGCTCCGACAGGAACACTGAAGCTTTCTTT.

The chain is built from TRBV4-1 and TRBJ2-3, with D perhaps TRBD1 (6 bases). V was pared by 0 bases and J by 0 bases, with 13 bases between. Germline V gene sequence: CDR1 MGHRA, CDR2 YSYEKL. CDR3 length equals 17 residues. The DNA for the CDR3 is TGCGCCAGCAGCCAAGATCGGGACACAGCTAGCACAGATACGCAGTATTTT. Translation: CASSQDRDTASTDTQYF.

The chain recombines TRBV2 with TRBJ2-2, with 8 bases lining up with TRBD1. The CDR3 runs to 15 residues. V was clipped by 4 bases and J by 7 bases; unmatched bases: 8. Germline lookup yields CDR1 SNHLY and CDR2 FYNNEI. CDR3 nucleotide sequence: TGTGCCAGCAGTGGGGGGGACAGGATCGGCGGGGAGCTGTTTTTT. It translates to CASSGGDRIGGELFF.

The J gene is TRBJ2-3, the V gene TRBV9; 16 bases fit TRBD2. The CDR3 is made up of 17 amino acids. Germline V lookup: CDR1 SGDLS, CDR2 YYNGEE. The junction had 4 bases not matched to a gene; V was cut back by 4 bases and J by 2 bases. CDR3 residues: CASSPGLAGGITDTQYF. The CDR3 DNA follows: TGTGCCAGCAGCCCGGGACTAGCGGGGGGGATCACAGATACGCAGTATTTT.

In its sample, this clone was seen a few times. V usage is TRBV5-6 and J usage is TRBJ1-5, with TRBD1 as a possible D gene (6 bases). Germline V lookup: CDR1 SGHDT, CDR2 YYEEEE. The V gene lost 7 bases and the J gene lost 2 bases, with 13 bases spanning the gap. This CDR3 has 14 residues. The CDR3 coding sequence is TGTGCCAGCTCCAAGGGGGATCGCAATCAGCCCCAGCATTTT. Translated, it gives CASSKGDRNQPQHF. The full variable domain, its missing parts supplied by reference TRBV5-6 and TRBJ1-5, is DAGVTQSPTHLIKTRGQQVTLRCSPKSGHDTVSWYQQALGQGPQFIFQYYEEEERQRGNFPDRFSGHQFPNYSSELNVNALLLGDSALYLCASSKGDRNQPQHFGDGTRLSIL.

The chain uses TRBV5-1 and TRBJ2-5; maybe TRBD1 (6 bases). Germline lookup yields CDR1 SGHRS and CDR2 YFSETQ. The CDR3 totals 15 residues. The V end was cut by 3 bases, the J end by 1 base, with 13 bases between. The DNA for the CDR3 is TGCGCCAGCAGCTCCTTCCCACAGGGCCAAGAGACCCAGTACTTC. It translates to CASSSFPQGQETQYF.

This chain joins TRBV6-5 and TRBJ1-6; 8 nucleotides agree with TRBD1. The V segment lost 4 bases and the J segment 7 bases; nucleotides outside the gene matches: 6. This CDR3 contains 15 residues. Germline V gene data show CDR1 as MNHEY and CDR2 as SVGAGI. In DNA form, the CDR3 reads TGTGCCAGCAGTTCCCACCGGGACAGGAATTCACCCCTCCACTTT. This translates into CASSSHRDRNSPLHF.